This TCR beta chain was captured by sequencing in a study of T cells in Graves' hyperthyroidism and ophthalmopathy. Amplified regions were TCR beta CDR3 sequences from RNA transcripts. A set of HTBI primers served as the primers for a first-round RT-PCR of the TCR CDR3. One entry per CDR3 protein results from TCRdb running MiXCR on the multiplex PCR reads. The sample carries 210,000 or so distinct CDR3 sequences, 17% recorded once. The V end lost 4 bases, the J end lost 0 bases, and 10 bases lay between the germline ends. The germline V gene has CDR1 SGHNT and CDR2 YYREEE (reference sequence). The CDR3 loop spans 14 amino acids. Study-level results: Ophthalmopathy was told apart from stable hyperthyroidism by a 13 V-J model. Blood samples included most of the expanded thyroid clonotypes exceeding 0.001.

About this clonotype itself: Its specificity is unknown.

Material: blood. The sequence derives from a man aged 45-65 years with Graves' hyperthyroidism. The J gene is TRBJ2-5, the V gene TRBV5-4, with D possibly being TRBD2 (5 bases). The CDR3 reads CASSPRGNQETQYF. CDR3 bases: TGTGCCAGCAGCCCCCGGGGAAACCAAGAGACCCAGTACTTC.